This passage covers 29 T cell receptor beta chains from one sample sequenced in a study of CD8 T cells in ankylosing spondylitis. Each CDR3 protein is one row after TCRdb ran MiXCR on the 5' RACE reads. The table records approximately 140,000 distinct CDR3 sequences, roughly 8.3% of them present only once. The material sequenced was synovial fluid, either unsorted or a sorted T cell fraction (not recorded which). The origin of the receptors is a male donor with ankylosing spondylitis.

The chain has TRBV18 and TRBJ2-5; D is unclear. V lost 1 base and J lost 0, with 6 bases in between. CDR3 length equals 14 residues. The V gene's germline CDR1 is KGHSH and CDR2 LQKENI. In nucleotides, the CDR3 is TGTGCCAGCTCACCACGGAACAACCAAGAGACCCAGTACTTC. The encoded protein is CASSPRNNQETQYF.

There are a few counts of this clonotype. The chain recombines TRBV11-2 with TRBJ2-7; maybe TRBD1 (5 bases). Germline values: CDR1 SGHAT, CDR2 FQNNGV. V was trimmed by 1 base and J by 3 bases, leaving 10 bases between them. This CDR3 is built from 14 residues. The CDR3 coding sequence is TGTGCCAGCAGCTTAGCAGGGTATCTCTACGAGCAGTACTTC. Its translation: CASSLAGYLYEQYF.

This clonotype has a handful of counts. The CDR3 reads CATSKRGGDPQYF. In DNA form, the CDR3 reads TGTGCCACCAGCAAGAGGGGAGGGGACCCCCAGTACTTC. V gene TRBV15 combines with J gene TRBJ2-7; 7 positions match TRBD2. The CDR3 totals 13 residues. Germline CDR1 LNHNV, CDR2 YYDKDF (reference sequence). After removal of 4 bases from V and 10 bases from J, the junction contained 10 bases not matched to a gene.

The rearrangement joins TRBV12-3 or TRBV12-4 to TRBJ2-7, with D unresolved. The CDR3 sequence is 14 residues long. Trimming removed 3 bases from V and 3 bases from J, with 12 bases in between. CDR3 bases: TGTGCCAGCAGTTTTGATCTTGGCGGCTACGAGCAGTACTTC. Protein product: CASSFDLGGYEQYF.

This clonotype was counted at least ten times. CDR3 DNA sequence: TGTGCCAGCAGACTCGGACTAGCGGGAGCGTACGAGCAGTTCTTC. Translating gives CASRLGLAGAYEQFF. The chain combines TRBV12-3 or TRBV12-4 with TRBJ2-1; 13 bases map to TRBD2. After removal of 6 bases from V and 10 bases from J, the junction contained 9 bases not matched to a gene. This CDR3 region has 15 residues.

In this sample, this clonotype turned up many times. The chain uses TRBV27 and TRBJ1-5, with D possibly being TRBD1 (5 bases). The length of the CDR3 is 15 residues. Germline V gene sequence: CDR1 MNHEY, CDR2 SMNVEV (reference sequence). Trimming removed 1 base from V and 2 bases from J, with 9 bases in between. Written as DNA, the CDR3 is TGTGCCAGCAGTTTATGGGGGGTGGGCAATCAGCCCCAGCATTTT. Protein: CASSLWGVGNQPQHF.

This chain connects TRBV28 to TRBJ1-4; D possibly corresponds to TRBD1 (6 bases). With 10 bases removed from V and 4 bases from J, the gap between germline ends came to 22 bases. The CDR3 loop spans 16 amino acids. Germline values: CDR1 MDHEN, CDR2 SYDVKM. CDR3 sequence: CATQFWGGAINEKLFF. CDR3 nucleotides: TGTGCCACCCAGTTTTGGGGGGGGGCCATTAATGAAAAACTGTTTTTT. Drawing the rest from reference TRBV28 and TRBJ1-4, the complete variable domain is DVKVTQSSRYLVKRTGEKVFLECVQDMDHENMFWYRQDPGLGLRLIYFSYDVKMKEKGDIPEGYSVSREKKERFSLILESASTNQTSMYLCATQFWGGAINEKLFFGSGTQLSVL.

This clonotype was picked up a small number of times. The chain has TRBV11-1 and TRBJ2-2; D remains unclear. There are 16 residues in the CDR3. V lost 1 base and J 4 bases, leaving 13 bases between the germline ends. Germline CDR1 reads SGHAT; CDR2 reads FQDESV (reference sequence). As DNA, the CDR3 is TGTGCCAGCAGCTTAGGTTTAGACACCCTCACCGGGGAGCTGTTTTTT. Protein product: CASSLGLDTLTGELFF. Drawing the rest from reference TRBV11-1 and TRBJ2-2, the complete variable domain is EAEVAQSPRYKITEKSQAVAFWCDPISGHATLYWYRQILGQGPELLVQFQDESVVDDSQLPKDRFSAERLKGVDSTLKIQPAELGDSAMYLCASSLGLDTLTGELFFGEGSRLTVL.

The J gene is TRBJ2-1, the V gene TRBV20-1; D uncertain. V was trimmed by 2 bases and J by 15 bases, leaving 14 bases between them. Germline lookup yields CDR1 DFQATT and CDR2 SNEGSKA (reference sequence). The CDR3 runs 11 residues. In nucleotides, the CDR3 is TGCAGTGCTAGACACACAGAGTTTCTGTTCTTC. Residues: CSARHTEFLFF.

This rearrangement joins TRBV20-1 to TRBJ2-3; TRBD2 is a possible D gene (6 bases). Germline V gene sequence: CDR1 DFQATT, CDR2 SNEGSKA (reference sequence). The V gene lost 6 bases and the J gene lost 5 bases, with 21 bases spanning the gap. The CDR3 is made up of 15 amino acids. CDR3 DNA: TGCAGTGCGCCACGACTAGAGGGGCCGGGAGATACGCAGTATTTT. As protein: CSAPRLEGPGDTQYF.

This clonotype was seen many times. This rearrangement joins TRBV12-3 or TRBV12-4 to TRBJ2-7; tentatively, D is TRBD1 or TRBD2 (5 bases each). CDR3 length: 13 residues. The V gene lost 11 bases and the J gene lost 2 bases, with 16 bases spanning the gap. CDR3 amino acids: CASLGTVTYEQYF. The CDR3 DNA reads TGTGCCTCTCTCGGGACGGTTACCTACGAGCAGTACTTC.

This clonotype showed up many times. The chain employs TRBV5-6 and TRBJ2-7; possibly TRBD2 for D (5 bases). Per germline, CDR1 SGHDT and CDR2 YYEEEE. Trimming pared 3 bases from V and 4 bases from J, leaving 14 bases between. This CDR3 has 14 residues. CDR3 bases: TGTGCCAGCAGCTACGACCCTCGGAGGTACGAGCAGTACTTC. Residues: CASSYDPRRYEQYF. Combining the CDR3 with reference TRBV5-6 and TRBJ2-7 gives the whole variable domain DAGVTQSPTHLIKTRGQQVTLRCSPKSGHDTVSWYQQALGQGPQFIFQYYEEEERQRGNFPDRFSGHQFPNYSSELNVNALLLGDSALYLCASSYDPRRYEQYFGPGTRLTVT.

This clonotype was observed at least ten times. This rearrangement joins TRBV2 to TRBJ1-1; D gene unclear. This CDR3 is built from 15 residues. Germline-derived CDR1 and CDR2 are SNHLY and FYNNEI. V was cut by 3 bases and J by 5 bases, with 16 bases left in between. In nucleotides, the CDR3 is TGTGCCAGCAGTGAGGCCGGAATCGGTACGACTGAAGCTTTCTTT. Encoded protein: CASSEAGIGTTEAFF. Combining the CDR3 with reference TRBV2 and TRBJ1-1 gives the whole variable domain EPEVTQTPSHQVTQMGQEVILRCVPISNHLYFYWYRQILGQKVEFLVSFYNNEISEKSEIFDDQFSVERPDGSNFTLKIRSTKLEDSAMYFCASSEAGIGTTEAFFGQGTRLTVV.

Many counts were recorded for this clonotype. The chain recombines TRBV20-1 with TRBJ2-3; tentatively, D is TRBD2 (6 bases). Between the trimmed V and J ends, which lost 0 bases and 2 bases, there was a span of 15 bases. Germline V gene lookup returns CDR1 DFQATT and CDR2 SNEGSKA (reference sequence). This CDR3 has 16 amino acids. The DNA of the CDR3 is TGCAGTGCTAGAGATCGGTCTAGCGAGTACACAGATACGCAGTATTTT. It encodes CSARDRSSEYTDTQYF.

This clonotype was counted many times. The rearrangement uses TRBV5-1 and TRBJ1-5, with unresolved D. CDR1 and CDR2 from the germline V gene are SGHRS and YFSETQ. This CDR3 is built from 15 residues. Trimming removed 5 bases from V and 2 bases from J, with 14 bases in between. CDR3: CASSMESDGNQPQHF. For the CDR3, the DNA is TGCGCCAGCAGTATGGAGTCAGACGGCAATCAGCCCCAGCATTTT.

This clonotype came up many times. The V gene is TRBV11-2, the J gene TRBJ2-3; no clear D gene. This CDR3 region has 13 residues. Deletions cut 8 bases from V and 0 bases from J, with 9 bases between. Germline CDR1 reads SGHAT; CDR2 reads FQNNGV. The DNA of the CDR3 is TGTGCCAGCTGTGAAGCAAGCACAGATACGCAGTATTTT. Protein: CASCEASTDTQYF.

The sample holds many counts of this clonotype. This chain connects TRBV20-1 to TRBJ2-7; 8 positions agree with TRBD1. Germline assignment: CDR1 DFQATT and CDR2 SNEGSKA (reference sequence). The V gene end was trimmed by 6 bases and the J gene end by 6 bases; junction bases not matched to a gene: 10. The CDR3 loop spans 13 amino acids. CDR3 region: CSATRGTGPEQYF. The CDR3 DNA reads as TGCAGTGCGACTCGCGGGACAGGTCCCGAGCAGTACTTC.

The V gene is TRBV3-1, the J gene TRBJ2-2; D is ambiguous. Germline values: CDR1 LGHDT, CDR2 YNNKEL (reference sequence). The CDR3 sequence is 15 residues long. The V gene lost 3 bases and the J gene lost 2 bases, with 10 bases spanning the gap. CDR3 region: CASSHWSINTGELFF. The CDR3 DNA follows: TGTGCCAGCAGCCACTGGTCCATCAACACCGGGGAGCTGTTTTTT.

This clonotype has just a few counts. The genes are TRBV20-1 and TRBJ2-2; D not resolved. V shed 1 base and J shed 2 bases, with 8 bases lying between them. Germline CDR1 reads DFQATT; CDR2 reads SNEGSKA (reference sequence). This CDR3 has 14 residues. This CDR3 is CSARALGNTGELFF. The CDR3 nucleotides are TGCAGTGCTAGAGCACTGGGAAACACCGGGGAGCTGTTTTTT.

The rearrangement uses TRBV29-1 and TRBJ1-2; D ambiguous. The CDR3 covers 13 residues. In germline, CDR1 is SQVTM, CDR2 ANQGSEA. Trimming pared 4 bases from V and 5 bases from J, leaving 14 bases between. The CDR3 bases are TGCAGCGTTGGTATGCACGGACGGTATGGCTACACCTTC. It is translated as CSVGMHGRYGYTF.

In this sample, this clonotype turned up many times. This chain links TRBV24-1 with TRBJ1-5; no reliable D call. Germline-derived CDR1 and CDR2 are KGHDR and SFDVKD. The CDR3 length is 14 residues. The V gene lost 2 bases and the J gene lost 1 base, with 5 bases spanning the gap. CDR3 region: CATSDSGSNQPQHF. The CDR3 region has the DNA TGTGCCACCAGTGATTCGGGAAGCAATCAGCCCCAGCATTTT.

This clonotype has at least ten counts. The genes are TRBV18 and TRBJ2-5, with a weak D call TRBD2 (5 bases). V lost 2 bases and J lost 4, with 11 bases in between. The CDR3 length is 14 residues. CDR1 and CDR2 (germline): KGHSH, LQKENI. The CDR3 DNA sequence: TGTGCCAGCTCACCAGCGAGGGCTGGAGAGACCCAGTACTTC. It encodes CASSPARAGETQYF.

By its share, this clonotype is medium-sized. V usage is TRBV2 and J usage is TRBJ2-5; no clear D gene. With 6 bases removed from V and 0 bases from J, the gap between germline ends came to 5 bases. Germline CDR1 and CDR2: SNHLY and FYNNEI. The CDR3 has 12 amino acids. The CDR3 nucleotides are TGTGCCAGCAGGCAGTACCAAGAGACCCAGTACTTC. Its translation is CASRQYQETQYF. The full variable domain, rest sourced from reference TRBV2 and TRBJ2-5, is EPEVTQTPSHQVTQMGQEVILRCVPISNHLYFYWYRQILGQKVEFLVSFYNNEISEKSEIFDDQFSVERPDGSNFTLKIRSTKLEDSAMYFCASRQYQETQYFGPGTRLLVL.

This clonotype was counted at least ten times. The chain links TRBV2 to TRBJ2-5, with a weak D call TRBD2 (5 bases). From germline, CDR1 is SNHLY and CDR2 FYNNEI. The ends were cut back, 2 bases at V and 11 bases at J, with 9 bases in the middle. The CDR3 covers 11 residues. The CDR3 bases are TGTGCCAGCAGTGAACTAGCCTATCAGTACTTC. Translation gives CASSELAYQYF.

At least ten counts were recorded for this clonotype. The chain links TRBV20-1 to TRBJ1-2; D is undetermined. Germline V gene data show CDR1 as DFQATT and CDR2 as SNEGSKA (reference sequence). The CDR3 consists of 11 residues. The ends were cut back, 4 bases at V and 6 bases at J, with 9 bases in the middle. CDR3 in DNA: TGCAGTGCTAATTACCTTAATGGCTACACCTTC. It specifies CSANYLNGYTF.

This clonotype showed up many times. This chain joins TRBV12-3 or TRBV12-4 and TRBJ2-5, with D possibly being TRBD1 (6 bases). CDR3 size: 14 residues. The germline V and J ends were trimmed by 7 bases and 6 bases, with 18 bases remaining between them. The CDR3 here is CASNTFRGGQTQYF. Written as DNA, the CDR3 is TGTGCCAGCAACACCTTCCGAGGGGGACAGACCCAGTACTTC.

This clonotype was detected a few times. The chain carries TRBV2 and TRBJ2-2, with D possibly being TRBD2 (5 bases). The CDR3 is 13 residues long. The germline V and J ends were trimmed by 10 bases and 5 bases, with 14 bases remaining between them. The germline CDR1 and CDR2 sequences are SNHLY and FYNNEI. CDR3 coding DNA: TGTGCCACCCACAGAGAGGGTACCGGGGAGCTGTTTTTT. Protein product: CATHREGTGELFF. Full variable domain (rest looked up from reference TRBV2 and TRBJ2-2): EPEVTQTPSHQVTQMGQEVILRCVPISNHLYFYWYRQILGQKVEFLVSFYNNEISEKSEIFDDQFSVERPDGSNFTLKIRSTKLEDSAMYFCATHREGTGELFFGEGSRLTVL.

This chain links TRBV20-1 with TRBJ2-4; 12 nucleotides line up with TRBD2. The trim removed 3 bases at V and 8 bases at J, leaving 8 bases unmatched. Germline-derived CDR1 and CDR2 are DFQATT and SNEGSKA (reference sequence). The CDR3 totals 15 residues. CDR3 sequence: CSASGLAGTEDIQYF. DNA for the CDR3: TGCAGTGCTAGCGGACTAGCGGGGACAGAGGACATTCAGTACTTC.

This clonotype was seen repeatedly, ten times or more. The rearrangement joins TRBV9 to TRBJ2-3, with D possibly TRBD2 on 5 matching bases. This CDR3 has 15 amino acids. The V end lost 0 bases, the J end lost 2 bases, and 10 bases lay between the germline ends. Germline lookup yields CDR1 SGDLS and CDR2 YYNGEE. Here the CDR3 DNA reads TGTGCCAGCAGCGTAGTGGCGGACTTCACAGATACGCAGTATTTT. Residues: CASSVVADFTDTQYF.